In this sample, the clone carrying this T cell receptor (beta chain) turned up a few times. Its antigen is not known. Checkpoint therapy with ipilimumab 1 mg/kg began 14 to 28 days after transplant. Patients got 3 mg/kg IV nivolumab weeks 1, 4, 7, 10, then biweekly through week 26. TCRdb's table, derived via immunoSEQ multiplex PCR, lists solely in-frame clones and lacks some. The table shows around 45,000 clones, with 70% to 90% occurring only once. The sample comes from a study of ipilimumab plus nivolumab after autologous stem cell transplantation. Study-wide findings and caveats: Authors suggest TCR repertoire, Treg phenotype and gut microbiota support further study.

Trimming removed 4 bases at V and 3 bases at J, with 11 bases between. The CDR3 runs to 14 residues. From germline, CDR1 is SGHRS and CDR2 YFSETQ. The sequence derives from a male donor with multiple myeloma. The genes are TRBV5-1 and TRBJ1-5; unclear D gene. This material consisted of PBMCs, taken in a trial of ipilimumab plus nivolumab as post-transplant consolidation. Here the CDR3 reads CASSPGTPNQPQHF. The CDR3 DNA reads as TGCGCCAGCAGCCCGGGCACACCCAATCAGCCCCAGCATTTT.